The next 16 T cell receptor beta chains were all read from a single sample in a study of shared clonotypes between healthy human individuals. Produced via immunoSEQ multiplex PCR; TCRdb's table is partial and in-frame only. This sample has some 490,000 clones, with roughly 80% found just once. The source material was PBMCs. The receptors originated from a woman aged 40 to 50 in good health. Some clones in this sample may be carry-over from other donors' samples.

The V gene is TRBV7-9, the J gene TRBJ2-7; D gene unclear. Germline V gives CDR1 SEHNR, CDR2 FQNEAQ (reference sequence). The CDR3 is made up of 12 amino acids. V shed 5 bases and J shed 4 bases, with 9 bases lying between them. This CDR3 is CASSTASYEQYF. The CDR3 region has the DNA TGTGCCAGCAGCACAGCGTCTTACGAGCAGTACTTC.

Concerning this clone itself: This is likely an artifact of a read error, given a far larger clone one base away. The gene calls are TRBV7-2 and TRBJ2-2; the D gene is possibly TRBD1 (6 bases). Germline V gene sequence: CDR1 SGHTA, CDR2 FQGNSA. The CDR3 is 16 amino acids. V was cut by 5 bases and J by 2 bases, with 15 bases left in between. CDR3 residues: CASSLDSDINTGELFF. CDR3 nucleotide sequence: TGTGCCAGCAGCCTGGACAGCGACATTAACACCGGGGAGCTGTTTTTT.

The V gene is TRBV19, the J gene TRBJ1-1; D not certain. The CDR3 is made up of 16 amino acids. V was clipped by 4 bases and J by 3 bases, with 18 bases between them. Per germline, CDR1 LNHDA and CDR2 SQIVND (reference sequence). This CDR3 reads CASSSRGRPRDTEAFF. The CDR3 DNA is TGTGCCAGTAGTAGTCGAGGACGGCCGAGGGACACTGAAGCTTTCTTT. The full variable domain, its missing parts supplied by reference TRBV19 and TRBJ1-1, is DGGITQSPKYLFRKEGQNVTLSCEQNLNHDAMYWYRQDPGQGLRLIYYSQIVNDFQKGDIAEGYSVSREKKESFPLTVTSAQKNPTAFYLCASSSRGRPRDTEAFFGQGTRLTVV.

The gene calls are TRBV2 and TRBJ1-5; no clear D gene. This CDR3 contains 13 residues. CDR1 is SNHLY and CDR2 is FYNNEI in the germline V gene. Deletions cut 4 bases from V and 0 bases from J, with 4 bases between. The CDR3 region is CASSVGSNQPQHF. The CDR3 bases are TGTGCCAGCAGTGTCGGTAGCAATCAGCCCCAGCATTTT.

CDR3 sequence reads: CASSRESAGLEAFF. As DNA, the CDR3 is TGCGCCAGCAGCCGGGAGAGTGCGGGCCTTGAAGCTTTCTTT. This sequence joins TRBV5-1 and TRBJ1-1; D remains unclear. Germline V gives CDR1 SGHRS, CDR2 YFSETQ. This CDR3 spans 14 amino acids. Deletions cut 4 bases from V and 7 bases from J, with 17 bases between.

A note on this clone: A far larger clone is one base from this, pointing to a likely read error. The chain recombines TRBV20-1 with TRBJ1-2; TRBD1 is a possible D gene (5 bases). Germline V CDR1 and CDR2: DFQATT, SNEGSKA (reference sequence). Trimming took off 6 bases at V and 5 bases at J, with 10 bases between the two ends. The CDR3 is 11 amino acids. CDR3 nucleotides: TGCAGTGCCGACAGTATGTATGGCTACACCTTC. This translates into CSADSMYGYTF.

V usage is TRBV7-3 and J usage is TRBJ2-3, with TRBD2 identical over 7 bases. This CDR3 contains 14 residues. CDR1 and CDR2 from the germline V gene are SGHTA and FQGTGA. V shed 8 bases and J 2 bases; nucleotides not matched to a gene: 7. The CDR3 loop reads CASRGGDPTDTQYF. DNA of the CDR3: TGTGCCAGCCGGGGAGGGGACCCCACAGATACGCAGTATTTT.

This chain connects TRBV19 to TRBJ2-3; D gene ambiguous. In germline, CDR1 is LNHDA, CDR2 SQIVND (reference sequence). This CDR3 comprises 15 residues. Between the trimmed V and J ends, which lost 5 bases and 6 bases, there was a span of 18 bases. The CDR3 DNA reads as TGTGCCAGTAGTTCCCCCCGAGCGAGGTCCGATACGCAGTATTTT. It yields the protein CASSSPRARSDTQYF.

This clone was observed once. The V and J genes are TRBV5-1 and TRBJ2-3, with TRBD1 as a possible D gene (6 bases). The CDR3 has 14 amino acids. CDR1 and CDR2 (germline): SGHRS, YFSETQ. The V end lost 4 bases, the J end lost 5 bases, and 14 bases lay between the germline ends. The CDR3 here is CASSTSNRVDTQYF. CDR3 DNA: TGCGCCAGCAGCACCTCGAACAGGGTAGATACGCAGTATTTT. The full variable domain, completed using reference TRBV5-1 and TRBJ2-3, is KAGVTQTPRYLIKTRGQQVTLSCSPISGHRSVSWYQQTPGQGLQFLFEYFSETQRNKGNFPGRFSGRQFSNSRSEMNVSTLELGDSALYLCASSTSNRVDTQYFGPGTRLTVL.

The chain has TRBV18 and TRBJ2-7; TRBD1 matches 10 bases. V gave up 5 bases and J gave up 1 base; unmatched junction bases: 5. Germline CDR1 and CDR2: KGHSH and LQKENI. The CDR3 loop spans 15 amino acids. Here the CDR3 reads CASSRGQGVSYEQYF. The CDR3 DNA is TGTGCCAGCTCAAGAGGACAGGGGGTTTCCTACGAGCAGTACTTC. Complete variable domain (other parts from reference TRBV18 and TRBJ2-7): NAGVMQNPRHLVRRRGQEARLRCSPMKGHSHVYWYRQLPEEGLKFMVYLQKENIIDESGMPKERFSAEFPKEGPSILRIQQVVRGDSAAYFCASSRGQGVSYEQYFGPGTRLTVT.

This chain uses TRBV4-1 with TRBJ1-5, with TRBD1 identical over 8 bases. Trimming cost V 3 bases and J 3 bases; bases outside gene matches: 7. CDR1 and CDR2 (germline): MGHRA, YSYEKL. The CDR3 loop spans 16 amino acids. CDR3: CASSQGGQGYNQPQHF. The DNA of the CDR3 is TGCGCCAGCAGCCAGGGTGGACAGGGATACAATCAGCCCCAGCATTTT.

This chain uses TRBV6-5 with TRBJ1-2; 7 bases fit TRBD1. Per the germline V gene, CDR1 is MNHEY and CDR2 is SVGAGI. This CDR3 has 14 residues. Unmatched junction bases numbered 7, after V lost 3 bases and J lost 6 bases. DNA of the CDR3: TGTGCCAGCAGTTATTCGGGACAGAATCATGGCTACACCTTC. As protein: CASSYSGQNHGYTF.

This clone was seen repeatedly, ten times or more. This specimen includes other DNA sequences encoding the same CDR3. J is TRBJ1-6 and V is TRBV5-1; 7 bases match TRBD1. Germline trimming cut 7 bases from V and 7 bases from J; bases unmatched to any gene: 8. The CDR3 consists of 14 residues. Germline V CDR1 and CDR2: SGHRS, YFSETQ. CDR3: CASRRDSENSPLHF. CDR3 bases: TGCGCCAGCCGCCGGGACAGCGAAAATTCACCCCTCCACTTT.

The chain links TRBV30 to TRBJ1-3, with D possibly being TRBD1 (6 bases). The CDR3 has 13 residues. V lost 5 bases, J lost 3 bases, and 11 bases lay in between. Per the germline V gene, CDR1 is GTSNPN and CDR2 is SVGIG (reference sequence). CDR3 DNA: TGTGCCTGGGCTAGGACAGTTGGAAACACCATATATTTT. This translates into CAWARTVGNTIYF.

The rearrangement links TRBV11-2 to TRBJ2-7; 12 bases align to TRBD2. The germline CDR1 and CDR2 sequences are SGHAT and FQNNGV. The ends lost 3 bases at V and 7 bases at J; junction bases unmatched: 7. The CDR3 consists of 15 residues. The CDR3 loop is CASSFLAGGPREQYF. CDR3 bases: TGTGCCAGCAGCTTTCTAGCGGGAGGGCCGAGGGAGCAGTACTTC. Variable domain in full (rest from reference TRBV11-2 and TRBJ2-7): EAGVAQSPRYKIIEKRQSVAFWCNPISGHATLYWYQQILGQGPKLLIQFQNNGVVDDSQLPKDRFSAERLKGVDSTLKIQPAKLEDSAVYLCASSFLAGGPREQYFGPGTRLTVT.

Notes on this clone: A far larger clone differs by one base, so this is likely a read error. The chain joins TRBV20-1 to TRBJ1-1; D unresolved. CDR1 and CDR2 from the germline V gene are DFQATT and SNEGSKA (reference sequence). This CDR3 comprises 11 residues. The CDR3 DNA is TGCGGTGCTAGTAAGAACACTGAAGCTTTCTTT. Protein sequence: CGASKNTEAFF.